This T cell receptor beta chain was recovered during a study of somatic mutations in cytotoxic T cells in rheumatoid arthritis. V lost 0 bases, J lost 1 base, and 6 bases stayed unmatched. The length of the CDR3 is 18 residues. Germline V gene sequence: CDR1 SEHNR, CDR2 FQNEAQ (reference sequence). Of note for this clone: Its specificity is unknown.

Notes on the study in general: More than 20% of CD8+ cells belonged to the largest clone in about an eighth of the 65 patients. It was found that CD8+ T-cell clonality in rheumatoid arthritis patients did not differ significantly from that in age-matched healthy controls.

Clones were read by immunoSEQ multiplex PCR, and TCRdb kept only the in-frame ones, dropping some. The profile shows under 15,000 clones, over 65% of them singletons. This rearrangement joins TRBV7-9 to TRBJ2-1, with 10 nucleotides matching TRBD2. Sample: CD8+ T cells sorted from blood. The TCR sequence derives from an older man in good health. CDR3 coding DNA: TGTGCCAGCAGCTTAGCTCTCTGGACTAGCGGTTCCTACAATGAGCAGTTCTTC. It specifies CASSLALWTSGSYNEQFF.